The 11 T cell receptor beta chains given below trace back to one sample, sequenced in a study of vaccination and CD4 T cells after COVID-19. The Oncomine TCR Beta short-read assay was what sequenced the DNA obtained from cultured CD4+ T cells. One entry per CDR3 protein results from TCRdb running MiXCR on the PCR reads. Seen here are under 20,000 distinct CDR3 sequences, about half observed once, and the top ten hold over 2.5%. No antigen has been assigned to these receptors. This sample's treatment: roughly 10-day PBMC culture with coronavirus spike peptide pools or control peptides (ViraFEST assay). The sequencing used CD4+ T cells from blood, cultured in vitro, collected after SARS-CoV-2 vaccination. The receptors were sampled from a human donor who had recovered from COVID-19.

The chain recombines TRBV12-3 or TRBV12-4 with TRBJ1-6; D not resolved. V was pared by 5 bases and J by 6 bases, with 17 bases between. The CDR3 is 16 residues long. DNA of the CDR3: TGTGCCAGCAGTCCCCGTGAAGGTCCCCGTAATTCACCCCTCCACTTT. This translates into CASSPREGPRNSPLHF.

This rearrangement joins TRBV7-2 to TRBJ2-1; 11 nucleotides agree with TRBD2. This CDR3 spans 16 amino acids. Per germline, CDR1 SGHTA and CDR2 FQGNSA. V shed 5 bases and J 2 bases; nucleotides not matched to a gene: 5. This CDR3 reads CASSRLAGLPYNEQFF. CDR3 bases: TGTGCCAGCAGCCGACTAGCGGGGCTGCCCTACAATGAGCAGTTCTTC.

The chain uses TRBV9 and TRBJ2-1; 9 nucleotides line up with TRBD2. Germline lookup yields CDR1 SGDLS and CDR2 YYNGEE. The CDR3 contains 16 residues. With 0 bases clipped from V and 6 bases from J, the junction kept 7 bases outside the gene matches. For the CDR3, the DNA is TGTGCCAGCAGCGTAGAAGAAGGACTAGCGCTCAATGAGCAGTTCTTC. It encodes CASSVEEGLALNEQFF.

The genes are TRBV24-1 and TRBJ2-1, with unresolved D. Germline CDR1 KGHDR, CDR2 SFDVKD. CDR3 length equals 11 residues. The V end lost 7 bases, the J end lost 8 bases, and 8 bases lay between the germline ends. The CDR3 DNA sequence: TGTGCCACCAGGTATCTCGATGAGCAGTTCTTC. As protein: CATRYLDEQFF.

The rearrangement uses TRBV12-3 or TRBV12-4 and TRBJ2-3; D ambiguous. Trimming shortened V by 4 bases and J by 4 bases, and 6 bases separated the two germline ends. The CDR3 is made up of 12 amino acids. This CDR3 reads CASSSNPDTQYF. The DNA for the CDR3 is TGTGCCAGCAGTTCAAATCCAGATACGCAGTATTTT.

V gene TRBV20-1 combines with J gene TRBJ1-3; TRBD1 agrees at 8 bases. Germline lookup yields CDR1 DFQATT and CDR2 SNEGSKA (reference sequence). V was clipped by 5 bases and J by 2 bases; unmatched bases: 8. The CDR3 spans 15 residues. CDR3 coding DNA: TGCAGTGCTGAGCCCACAGGGGGTACTGGAAACACCATATATTTT. Translation: CSAEPTGGTGNTIYF.

CDR3 amino acids: CASSNTEAFF. CDR3 nucleotides: TGTGCCAGCAGCAACACTGAAGCTTTCTTT. The J gene is TRBJ1-1, the V gene TRBV12-3 or TRBV12-4, with D unclear. Trimming took off 6 bases at V and 2 bases at J, with 1 base between the two ends. The CDR3 consists of 10 residues.

This chain links TRBV27 with TRBJ1-6; tentatively, D is TRBD1 (5 bases). Germline CDR1 reads MNHEY; CDR2 reads SMNVEV (reference sequence). The CDR3 has 13 amino acids. Deletions cut 6 bases from V and 5 bases from J, with 8 bases between. The CDR3 loop reads CASRGRDNSPLHF. The CDR3 region has the DNA TGTGCCAGCAGAGGCAGGGATAATTCACCCCTCCACTTT.

In its sample, this clonotype was seen a few times. The V and J genes are TRBV6-1 and TRBJ1-2; D perhaps matches TRBD1 (6 bases). The CDR3 contains 17 residues. The V end was cut by 8 bases, the J end by 8 bases, with 30 bases between. Germline CDR1 and CDR2: MNHNS and SASEGT. Here the CDR3 reads CASQVLVGPEGHGGYTF. CDR3 nucleotides: TGTGCCAGCCAGGTATTGGTTGGCCCGGAGGGACACGGGGGCTACACCTTC.

The chain employs TRBV28 and TRBJ2-2, with a tentative D call TRBD1 (6 bases). Trimming left V 6 bases short and J 7 bases short, with 12 bases between. CDR1 is MDHEN, CDR2 SYDVKM, per germline. The CDR3 runs to 13 residues. The CDR3 DNA sequence: TGTGCCAGCAGCCAACAGGGAAGCGGGGAGCTGTTTTTT. Amino acid sequence: CASSQQGSGELFF.

The table lists this clonotype with a few counts. The chain links TRBV7-9 to TRBJ2-5; D gene uncertain. The CDR3 has 10 residues. CDR1 and CDR2 (germline): SEHNR, FQNEAQ (reference sequence). Between the trimmed V and J ends, which lost 4 bases and 5 bases, there was a span of 2 bases. The CDR3 coding sequence is TGTGCCAGCAGCTCGGAGACCCAGTACTTC. This sequence encodes CASSSETQYF.